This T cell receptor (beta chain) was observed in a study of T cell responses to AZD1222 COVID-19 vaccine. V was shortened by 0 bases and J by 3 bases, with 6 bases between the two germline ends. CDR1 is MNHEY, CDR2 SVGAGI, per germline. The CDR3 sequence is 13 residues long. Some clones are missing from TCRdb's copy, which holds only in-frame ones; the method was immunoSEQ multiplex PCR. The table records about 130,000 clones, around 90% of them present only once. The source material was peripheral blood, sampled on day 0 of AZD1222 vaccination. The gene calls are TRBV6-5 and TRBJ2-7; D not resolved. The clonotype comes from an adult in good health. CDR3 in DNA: TGTGCCAGCAGTTACTCGGAGTTCTACGAGCAGTACTTC. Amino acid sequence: CASSYSEFYEQYF.